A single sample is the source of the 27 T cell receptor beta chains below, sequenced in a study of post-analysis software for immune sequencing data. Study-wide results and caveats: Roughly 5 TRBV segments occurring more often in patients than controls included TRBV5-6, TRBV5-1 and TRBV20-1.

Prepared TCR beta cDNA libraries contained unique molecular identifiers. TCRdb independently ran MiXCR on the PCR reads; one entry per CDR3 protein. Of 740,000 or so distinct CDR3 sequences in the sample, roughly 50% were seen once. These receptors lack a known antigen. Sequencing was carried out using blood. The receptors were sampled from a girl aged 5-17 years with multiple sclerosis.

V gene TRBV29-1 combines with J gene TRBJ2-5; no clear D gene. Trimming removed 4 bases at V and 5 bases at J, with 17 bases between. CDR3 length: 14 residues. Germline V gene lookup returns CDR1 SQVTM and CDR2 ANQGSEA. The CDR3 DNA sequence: TGCAGCGTTGTAGAAGGGCACTCTCGGGAGACCCAGTACTTC. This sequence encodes CSVVEGHSRETQYF. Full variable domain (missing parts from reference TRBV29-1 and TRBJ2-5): SAVISQKPSRDICQRGTSLTIQCQVDSQVTMMFWYRQQPGQSLTLIATANQGSEATYESGFVIDKFPISRPNLTFSTLTVSNMSPEDSSIYLCSVVEGHSRETQYFGPGTRLLVL.

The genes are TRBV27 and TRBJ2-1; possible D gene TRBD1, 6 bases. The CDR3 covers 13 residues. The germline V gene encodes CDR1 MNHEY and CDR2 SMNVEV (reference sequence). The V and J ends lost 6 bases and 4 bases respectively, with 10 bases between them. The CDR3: CASRNRDYNEQFF. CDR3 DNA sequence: TGTGCCAGCAGAAACAGGGATTACAATGAGCAGTTCTTC.

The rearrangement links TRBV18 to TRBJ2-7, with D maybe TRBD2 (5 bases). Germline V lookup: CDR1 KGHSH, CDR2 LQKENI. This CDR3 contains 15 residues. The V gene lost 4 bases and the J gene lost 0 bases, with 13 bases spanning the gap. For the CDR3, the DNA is TGTGCCAGCTCACGGGGAGATGCGACCTCCTACGAGCAGTACTTC. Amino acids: CASSRGDATSYEQYF.

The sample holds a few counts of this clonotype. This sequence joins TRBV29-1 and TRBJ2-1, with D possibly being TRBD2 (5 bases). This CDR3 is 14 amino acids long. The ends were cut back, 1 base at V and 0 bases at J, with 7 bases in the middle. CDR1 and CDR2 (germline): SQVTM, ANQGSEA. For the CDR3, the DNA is TGCAGCGTTGAAGGCCGGGGCTCCTACAATGAGCAGTTCTTC. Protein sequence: CSVEGRGSYNEQFF.

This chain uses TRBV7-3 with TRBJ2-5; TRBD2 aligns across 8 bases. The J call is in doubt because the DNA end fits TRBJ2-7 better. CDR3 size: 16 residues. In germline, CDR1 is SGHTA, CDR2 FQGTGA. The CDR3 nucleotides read TGTGCCAGCAGCTTACGCCCAAGCGGGAGCATCCACGAGCAGTACTTC. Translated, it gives CASSLRPSGSIHEQYF.

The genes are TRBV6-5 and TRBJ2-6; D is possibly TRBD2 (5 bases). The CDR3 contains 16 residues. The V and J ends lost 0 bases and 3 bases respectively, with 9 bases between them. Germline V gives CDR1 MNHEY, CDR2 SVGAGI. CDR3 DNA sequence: TGTGCCAGCAGTTACTCGACGGCGGGTGGGGCCAACGTCCTGACTTTC. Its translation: CASSYSTAGGANVLTF.

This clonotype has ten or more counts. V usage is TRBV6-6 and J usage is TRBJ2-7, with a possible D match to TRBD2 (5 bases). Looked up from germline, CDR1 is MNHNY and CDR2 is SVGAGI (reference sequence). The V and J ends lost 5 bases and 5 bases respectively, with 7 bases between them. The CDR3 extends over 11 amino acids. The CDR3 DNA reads TGTGCCAGCAGTGGACTTCACGAGCAGTACTTC. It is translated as CASSGLHEQYF.

CDR3 residues: CASSPLGGNQPQHF. The CDR3 nucleotides read TGTGCCAGCAGTCCACTCGGGGGCAATCAGCCCCAGCATTTT. The chain recombines TRBV27 with TRBJ1-5; D is unclear. Germline CDR1 and CDR2: MNHEY and SMNVEV (reference sequence). The CDR3 is 14 amino acids. V was clipped by 5 bases and J by 2 bases, with 10 bases between them.

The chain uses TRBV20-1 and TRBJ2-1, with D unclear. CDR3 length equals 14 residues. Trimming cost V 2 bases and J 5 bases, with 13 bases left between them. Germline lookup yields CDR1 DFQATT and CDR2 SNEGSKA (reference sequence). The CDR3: CSARSLGWDNEQFF. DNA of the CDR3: TGCAGTGCTAGAAGTCTAGGTTGGGACAATGAGCAGTTCTTC.

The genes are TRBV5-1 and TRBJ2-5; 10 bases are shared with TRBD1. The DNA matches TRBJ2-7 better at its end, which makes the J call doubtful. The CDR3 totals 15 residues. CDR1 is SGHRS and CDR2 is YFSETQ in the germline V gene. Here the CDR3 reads CASSLARQGAVEQYF. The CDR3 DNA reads TGCGCCAGCAGCTTGGCGAGACAGGGGGCTGTCGAGCAGTACTTC.

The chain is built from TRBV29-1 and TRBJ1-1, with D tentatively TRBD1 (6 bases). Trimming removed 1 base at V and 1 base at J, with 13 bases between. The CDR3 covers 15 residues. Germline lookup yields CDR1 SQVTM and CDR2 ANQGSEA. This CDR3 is CSVEVQGLRNTEAFF. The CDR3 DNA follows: TGCAGCGTTGAAGTCCAGGGGTTAAGGAACACTGAAGCTTTCTTT.

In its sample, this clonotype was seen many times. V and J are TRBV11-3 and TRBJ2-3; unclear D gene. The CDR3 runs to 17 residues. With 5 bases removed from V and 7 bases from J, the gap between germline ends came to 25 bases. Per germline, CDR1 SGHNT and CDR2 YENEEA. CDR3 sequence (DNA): TGTGCCAGCAGCCGATACGATGATAGCAGAGGACGGAATACGCAGTATTTT. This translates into CASSRYDDSRGRNTQYF.

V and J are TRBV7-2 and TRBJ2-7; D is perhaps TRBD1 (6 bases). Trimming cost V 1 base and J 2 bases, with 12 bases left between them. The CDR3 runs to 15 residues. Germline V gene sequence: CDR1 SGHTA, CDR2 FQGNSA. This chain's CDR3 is CASSLGTGNPYEQYF. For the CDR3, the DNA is TGTGCCAGCAGCTTAGGTACAGGGAACCCCTACGAGCAGTACTTC.

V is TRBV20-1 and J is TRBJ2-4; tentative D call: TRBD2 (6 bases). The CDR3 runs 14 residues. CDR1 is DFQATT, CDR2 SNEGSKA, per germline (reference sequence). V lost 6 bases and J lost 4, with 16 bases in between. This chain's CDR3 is CSASPGGKKNIQYF. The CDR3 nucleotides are TGCAGTGCAAGTCCCGGGGGAAAAAAAAACATTCAGTACTTC.

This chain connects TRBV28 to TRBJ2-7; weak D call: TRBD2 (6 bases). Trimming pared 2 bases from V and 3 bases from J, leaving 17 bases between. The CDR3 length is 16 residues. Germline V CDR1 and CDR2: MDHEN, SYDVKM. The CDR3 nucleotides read TGTGCCAGCAGTTTAGTTGGGTCGCGGGGTGGCTACGAGCAGTACTTC. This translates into CASSLVGSRGGYEQYF.

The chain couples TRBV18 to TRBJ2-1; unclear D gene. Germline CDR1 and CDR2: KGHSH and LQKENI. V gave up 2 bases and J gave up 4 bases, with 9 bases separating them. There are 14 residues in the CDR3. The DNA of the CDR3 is TGTGCCAGCTCACCAATATTAATTTACAATGAGCAGTTCTTC. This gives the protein CASSPILIYNEQFF. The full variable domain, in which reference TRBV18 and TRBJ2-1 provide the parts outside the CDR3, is NAGVMQNPRHLVRRRGQEARLRCSPMKGHSHVYWYRQLPEEGLKFMVYLQKENIIDESGMPKERFSAEFPKEGPSILRIQQVVRGDSAAYFCASSPILIYNEQFFGPGTRLTVL.

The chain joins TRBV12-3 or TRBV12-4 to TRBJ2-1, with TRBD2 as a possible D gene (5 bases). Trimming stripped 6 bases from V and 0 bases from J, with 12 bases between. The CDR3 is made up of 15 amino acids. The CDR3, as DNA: TGTGCCAGCAGCACCAGTCGGGGCTCCTACAATGAGCAGTTCTTC. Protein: CASSTSRGSYNEQFF.

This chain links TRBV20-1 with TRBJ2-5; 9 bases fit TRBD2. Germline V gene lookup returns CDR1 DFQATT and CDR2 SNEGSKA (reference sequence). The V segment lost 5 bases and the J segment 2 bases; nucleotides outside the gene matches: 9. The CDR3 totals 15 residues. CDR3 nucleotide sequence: TGCAGTGCTGCCCCCCCGACTAGCGGACAAGAGACCCAGTACTTC. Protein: CSAAPPTSGQETQYF.

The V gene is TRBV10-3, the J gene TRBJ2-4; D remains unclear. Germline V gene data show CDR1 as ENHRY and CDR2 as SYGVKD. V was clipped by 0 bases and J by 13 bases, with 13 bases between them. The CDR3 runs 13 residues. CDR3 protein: CAISESPNLAQYF. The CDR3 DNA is TGTGCCATCAGTGAGTCCCCCAACTTGGCGCAGTACTTC.

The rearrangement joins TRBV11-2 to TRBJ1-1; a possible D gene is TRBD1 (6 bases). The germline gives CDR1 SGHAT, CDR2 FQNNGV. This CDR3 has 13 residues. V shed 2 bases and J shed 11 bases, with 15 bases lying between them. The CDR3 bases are TGTGCCAGCAGCTTAATGGGGGGCCTGTGGGCTTTCTTT. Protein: CASSLMGGLWAFF.

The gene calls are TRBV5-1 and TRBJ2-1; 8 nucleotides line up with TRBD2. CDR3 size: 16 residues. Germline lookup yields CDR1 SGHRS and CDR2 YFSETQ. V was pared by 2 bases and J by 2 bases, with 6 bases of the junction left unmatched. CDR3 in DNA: TGCGCCAGCAGCTTTGGCAGCGGGAGTACCTACAATGAGCAGTTCTTC. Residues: CASSFGSGSTYNEQFF.

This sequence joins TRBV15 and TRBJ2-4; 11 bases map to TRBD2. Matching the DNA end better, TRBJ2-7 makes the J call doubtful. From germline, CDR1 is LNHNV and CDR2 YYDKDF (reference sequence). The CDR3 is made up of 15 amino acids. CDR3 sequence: CATSRAGTSGNEQYF. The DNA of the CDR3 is TGTGCCACCAGCAGGGCCGGGACTAGCGGAAACGAGCAGTACTTC.

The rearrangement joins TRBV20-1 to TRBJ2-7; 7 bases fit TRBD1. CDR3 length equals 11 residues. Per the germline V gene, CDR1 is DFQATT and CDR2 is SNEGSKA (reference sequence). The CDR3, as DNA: TGCAGCGTAAACAGGGGATACGAGCAGTACTTC. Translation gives CSVNRGYEQYF.

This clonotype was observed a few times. CDR3 protein: CSAREAGQGGYTF. The CDR3 bases are TGCAGTGCTAGAGAAGCGGGGCAGGGCGGCTACACCTTC. This rearrangement joins TRBV20-1 to TRBJ1-2; D perhaps matches TRBD1 (5 bases). V lost 0 bases to trimming and J lost 8 bases, with 13 bases between them. The CDR3 loop spans 13 amino acids. Germline V CDR1 and CDR2: DFQATT, SNEGSKA (reference sequence).

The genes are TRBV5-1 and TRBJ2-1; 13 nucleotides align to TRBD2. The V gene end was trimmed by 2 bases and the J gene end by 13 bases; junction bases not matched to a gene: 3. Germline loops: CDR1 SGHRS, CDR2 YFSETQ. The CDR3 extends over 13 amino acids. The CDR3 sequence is CASSFGTSGDQFF. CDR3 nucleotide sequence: TGCGCCAGCAGCTTCGGGACTAGCGGGGATCAGTTCTTC.

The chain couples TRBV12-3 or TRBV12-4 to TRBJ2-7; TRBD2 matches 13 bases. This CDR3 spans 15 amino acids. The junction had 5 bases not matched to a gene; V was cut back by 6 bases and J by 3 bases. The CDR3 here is CASRPGLAGDYEQYF. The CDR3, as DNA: TGTGCCAGCAGGCCCGGACTAGCGGGGGACTACGAGCAGTACTTC.

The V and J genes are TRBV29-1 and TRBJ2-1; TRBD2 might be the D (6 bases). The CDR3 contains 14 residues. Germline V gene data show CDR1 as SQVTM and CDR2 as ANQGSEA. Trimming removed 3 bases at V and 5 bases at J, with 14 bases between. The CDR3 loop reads CSVENGSGDNEQFF. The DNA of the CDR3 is TGCAGCGTTGAGAACGGGAGTGGAGACAATGAGCAGTTCTTC.